One and the same sample provided the 24 T cell receptor beta chains below, sequenced in a study of T cell changes during pregnancy in multiple sclerosis. This table comes from immunoSEQ multiplex PCR, and its TCRdb copy is limited to in-frame clones, with some not included. There are under 95,000 clones in the sample; 92% occur only once, and roughly 2.1% lies in the top ten. The specimen was peripheral blood, collected in the second trimester of pregnancy. These receptors were obtained from a female donor with multiple sclerosis, enrolled in a pregnancy study.

The chain has TRBV6-5 and TRBJ2-2, with a tentative D call TRBD2 (6 bases). The V gene lost 5 bases and the J gene lost 5 bases, with 12 bases spanning the gap. This CDR3 contains 14 residues. CDR1 is MNHEY, CDR2 SVGAGI, per germline. The CDR3 region has the DNA TGTGCCAGCAGTCAACAAGCGGGTACCGGGGAGCTGTTTTTT. It translates to CASSQQAGTGELFF.

The rearrangement uses TRBV19 and TRBJ1-1, with D possibly matching TRBD1 (5 bases). Trimming shortened V by 6 bases and J by 6 bases, and 20 bases separated the two germline ends. CDR1 is LNHDA, CDR2 SQIVND, per germline (reference sequence). This CDR3 comprises 15 residues. CDR3 region: CASRGGDRGGAEAFF. In DNA form, the CDR3 reads TGTGCCAGTAGGGGGGGGGATCGAGGCGGCGCTGAAGCTTTCTTT.

This chain joins TRBV9 and TRBJ1-4; weak D call: TRBD1 (5 bases). V dropped 0 bases and J dropped 9 bases, with 12 bases sitting between them. CDR3 length: 14 residues. Germline V gene lookup returns CDR1 SGDLS and CDR2 YYNGEE. The CDR3 loop is CASSVGGDYQKLFF. The CDR3 coding sequence is TGTGCCAGCAGCGTAGGGGGGGATTATCAAAAACTGTTTTTT. Based on the CDR3 plus reference TRBV9 and TRBJ1-4, the full variable domain is DSGVTQTPKHLITATGQRVTLRCSPRSGDLSVYWYQQSLDQGLQFLIQYYNGEERAKGNILERFSAQQFPDLHSELNLSSLELGDSALYFCASSVGGDYQKLFFGSGTQLSVL.

The chain combines TRBV27 with TRBJ2-1; tentatively, D is TRBD1 (5 bases). The CDR3 loop spans 13 amino acids. Deletions cut 3 bases from V and 8 bases from J, with 11 bases between. CDR1 MNHEY and CDR2 SMNVEV come from the germline V gene (reference sequence). The CDR3 here is CASSFQGRDEQFF. Written as DNA, the CDR3 is TGTGCCAGCAGTTTCCAGGGTCGGGATGAGCAGTTCTTC.

The chain is built from TRBV29-1 and TRBJ2-2; D remains unclear. The V gene lost 4 bases and the J gene lost 3 bases, with 6 bases spanning the gap. Germline V gene data show CDR1 as SQVTM and CDR2 as ANQGSEA. This CDR3 has 12 residues. The CDR3 DNA follows: TGCAGCGTTGGCAGGTACACCGGGGAGCTGTTTTTT. It specifies CSVGRYTGELFF.

This clone was detected once. The V call is TRBV11-2, the J call TRBJ2-3; the match to TRBD1 covers 11 bases. V lost 4 bases, J lost 6 bases, and 9 bases stayed unmatched. The germline gives CDR1 SGHAT, CDR2 FQNNGV. The CDR3 covers 16 residues. The CDR3 sequence: CASSSRDRGFKDTQYF. The CDR3 region has the DNA TGTGCCAGCAGCTCCCGGGACAGGGGGTTCAAGGATACGCAGTATTTT.

The rearrangement uses TRBV11-3 and TRBJ1-2, with 10 bases lining up with TRBD1. The CDR3 length is 15 residues. Germline CDR1 and CDR2: SGHNT and YENEEA. The V gene end was trimmed by 3 bases and the J gene end by 5 bases; junction bases not matched to a gene: 6. In DNA, the CDR3 is TGTGCCAGCAGCTTCGCGGGACAGGGGTTATATGGCTACACCTTC. Protein product: CASSFAGQGLYGYTF.

V gene TRBV27 combines with J gene TRBJ2-5; 9 nucleotides line up with TRBD2. V trimming: 4 bases; J trimming: 9 bases; junction bases outside the gene matches: 12. CDR1 is MNHEY and CDR2 is SMNVEV in the germline V gene (reference sequence). This CDR3 region has 15 residues. CDR3 nucleotide sequence: TGTGCCAGCAGTTCTTTAGCGGGAGTGTGGGGATCCCAGTACTTC. It translates to CASSSLAGVWGSQYF.

CDR3 bases: TGTGCCAGCAGTGGCAGACAGGGGGCGAGGTGGGAGCAGTACTTC. This encodes CASSGRQGARWEQYF. The rearrangement uses TRBV2 and TRBJ2-7; 10 bases agree with TRBD1. The CDR3 sequence is 15 residues long. The germline V gene encodes CDR1 SNHLY and CDR2 FYNNEI. V dropped 4 bases and J dropped 7; count of bases not matched to a gene: 10.

The chain uses TRBV10-3 and TRBJ2-4; TRBD2 matches at 14 bases. Germline loops: CDR1 ENHRY, CDR2 SYGVKD. V shed 3 bases, J shed 3 bases, and the junction held 7 bases outside the gene matches. The CDR3 is made up of 18 amino acids. CDR3 DNA sequence: TGTGCCATCAGTGACACGGGACTAGCGGGAGTAGTCAAAAACATTCAGTACTTC. Its protein is CAISDTGLAGVVKNIQYF.

The chain combines TRBV7-2 with TRBJ2-7; 12 positions match TRBD2. CDR1 and CDR2 (germline): SGHTA, FQGNSA. Trimming removed 5 bases from V and 3 bases from J; junction bases left unmatched: 11. There are 17 residues in the CDR3. Here the CDR3 reads CASSPTRLLAGGYEQYF. DNA of the CDR3: TGTGCCAGCAGCCCCACTAGGCTACTAGCGGGGGGCTACGAGCAGTACTTC.

This clone was observed many times. The rearrangement links TRBV1 to TRBJ2-1; TRBD2, as called in the table, went unchecked against the DNA. TRBV1 is a recognized pseudogene. The CDR3 contains 21 residues. CDR3: CTSSQDPLPSGGANSYNEQFF. As DNA, the CDR3 is TGCACCAGCAGCCAAGATCCATTACCTAGCGGGGGGGCTAATTCCTACAATGAGCAGTTCTTC.

V usage is TRBV19 and J usage is TRBJ2-3; 10 nucleotides line up with TRBD1. The germline V gene has CDR1 LNHDA and CDR2 SQIVND (reference sequence). The V segment lost 10 bases and the J segment 0 bases; nucleotides outside the gene matches: 4. CDR3 length: 14 residues. CDR3 protein: CAIRDRGSTDTQYF. CDR3 nucleotides: TGTGCCATCCGGGACAGGGGAAGCACAGATACGCAGTATTTT.

This clone showed up just once. The chain recombines TRBV20-1 with TRBJ1-1; D remains ambiguous. V lost 5 bases to trimming and J lost 5 bases, with 9 bases between them. The length of the CDR3 is 11 residues. The V gene's germline CDR1 is DFQATT and CDR2 SNEGSKA (reference sequence). CDR3 DNA sequence: TGCAGTGCTTCCGACTGGACTGAAGCTTTCTTT. Translating gives CSASDWTEAFF.

The chain uses TRBV15 and TRBJ2-3, with 10 nucleotides matching TRBD1. The CDR3 totals 17 residues. The V gene's germline CDR1 is LNHNV and CDR2 YYDKDF (reference sequence). The V and J ends lost 0 bases and 3 bases, in that order; junction bases with no gene match: 6. CDR3 region: CATSRDHRDRGTDTQYF. In nucleotides, the CDR3 is TGTGCCACCAGCAGAGATCATAGGGACAGGGGTACAGATACGCAGTATTTT.

The chain combines TRBV20-1 with TRBJ1-3; unclear D gene. Germline loops: CDR1 DFQATT, CDR2 SNEGSKA (reference sequence). This CDR3 comprises 11 residues. Trimming removed 6 bases from V and 0 bases from J, with 3 bases in between. CDR3 DNA: TGCAGTGCCAGCTCTGGAAACACCATATATTTT. Translation gives CSASSGNTIYF.

This chain connects TRBV7-9 to TRBJ2-5; perhaps TRBD1 as D (5 bases). The germline CDR1 and CDR2 sequences are SEHNR and FQNEAQ (reference sequence). The V gene lost 5 bases and the J gene lost 0 bases, with 13 bases spanning the gap. The CDR3 extends over 15 amino acids. The CDR3 protein is CASSQADSYQETQYF. The CDR3 DNA reads as TGTGCCAGCAGCCAAGCAGACAGCTACCAAGAGACCCAGTACTTC.

This clone came up a few times. The gene calls are TRBV27 and TRBJ1-5, with 11 nucleotides matching TRBD1. This CDR3 spans 16 amino acids. With V trimmed by 6 bases and J by 6 bases, 10 bases remained unmatched. From germline, CDR1 is MNHEY and CDR2 SMNVEV (reference sequence). This CDR3 is CASSPIAGTGGQPQHF. The CDR3 DNA sequence: TGTGCCAGCAGCCCCATCGCCGGGACAGGGGGTCAGCCCCAGCATTTT.

The chain has TRBV19 and TRBJ1-4, with 8 nucleotides matching TRBD1. The CDR3 is made up of 15 amino acids. The V gene end was trimmed by 5 bases and the J gene end by 8 bases; junction bases not matched to a gene: 10. The germline V gene has CDR1 LNHDA and CDR2 SQIVND (reference sequence). CDR3 sequence (DNA): TGTGCCAGTAGTCCACGGACAGGGCTGGGCGAAAAACTGTTTTTT. This codes for CASSPRTGLGEKLFF.

The chain is built from TRBV11-3 and TRBJ1-2; 9 bases are a match to TRBD1. Trimming removed 6 bases from V and 6 bases from J; junction bases left unmatched: 11. The CDR3 covers 15 residues. Per germline, CDR1 SGHNT and CDR2 YENEEA. The CDR3 loop is CASRSSRDRVNGYTF. CDR3 coding DNA: TGTGCCAGCAGATCTTCTCGGGACAGGGTGAATGGCTACACCTTC.

V gene TRBV7-2 combines with J gene TRBJ2-5; 10 bases align to TRBD2. The CDR3 runs 15 residues. Germline-derived CDR1 and CDR2 are SGHTA and FQGNSA. V lost 5 bases, J lost 4 bases, and 7 bases stayed unmatched. The CDR3 loop is CASSTRAGGTETQYF. As DNA, the CDR3 is TGTGCCAGCAGCACACGAGCGGGAGGGACAGAGACCCAGTACTTC.

V usage is TRBV27 and J usage is TRBJ1-5, with a tentative D call TRBD1 (6 bases). Per germline, CDR1 MNHEY and CDR2 SMNVEV (reference sequence). Trimming stripped 3 bases from V and 0 bases from J, with 12 bases between. The CDR3 runs to 16 residues. The CDR3 DNA sequence: TGTGCCAGCAGTTTGGACAGACCGCTTAGCAATCAGCCCCAGCATTTT. Protein: CASSLDRPLSNQPQHF.

This CDR3 reads CASSVRDRADTQYF. The CDR3 DNA is TGTGCCAGCAGCGTCCGGGACAGAGCAGATACGCAGTATTTT. The rearrangement links TRBV9 to TRBJ2-3, with 7 bases identical to TRBD1. The V and J ends lost 2 bases and 4 bases, in that order; junction bases with no gene match: 4. This CDR3 is 14 amino acids long. Germline V gives CDR1 SGDLS, CDR2 YYNGEE. The complete variable domain, with remaining parts taken from reference TRBV9 and TRBJ2-3, reads DSGVTQTPKHLITATGQRVTLRCSPRSGDLSVYWYQQSLDQGLQFLIQYYNGEERAKGNILERFSAQQFPDLHSELNLSSLELGDSALYFCASSVRDRADTQYFGPGTRLTVL.

This chain uses TRBV6-1 with TRBJ2-3, with 9 bases identical to TRBD1. CDR1 MNHNS and CDR2 SASEGT come from the germline V gene. This CDR3 is built from 15 residues. J was trimmed by 4 bases and V by 0 bases; bases with no gene match: 2. The CDR3 DNA follows: TGTGCCAGCAGTGAAGCAACAGGGGGCGCAGATACGCAGTATTTT. This translates into CASSEATGGADTQYF.